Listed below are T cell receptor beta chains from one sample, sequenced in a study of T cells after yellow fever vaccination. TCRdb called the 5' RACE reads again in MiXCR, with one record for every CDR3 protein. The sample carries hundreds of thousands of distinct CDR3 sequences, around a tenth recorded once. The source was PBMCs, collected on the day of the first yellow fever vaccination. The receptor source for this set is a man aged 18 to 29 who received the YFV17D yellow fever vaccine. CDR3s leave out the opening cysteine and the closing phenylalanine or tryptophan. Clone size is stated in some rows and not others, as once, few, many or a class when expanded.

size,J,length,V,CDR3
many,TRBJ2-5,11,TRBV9,ASSTTGVETQY
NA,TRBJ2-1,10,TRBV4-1,ASSQPETEQF
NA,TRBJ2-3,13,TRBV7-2,ASSLGPSGPYTQY
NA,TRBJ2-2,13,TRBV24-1,ATSDPQGNAGELF
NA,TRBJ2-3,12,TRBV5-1,ASMAGQRTDTQY
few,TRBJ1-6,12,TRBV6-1,ASTPQGVVSPLH
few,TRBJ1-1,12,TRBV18,ASSEKQADPEAF
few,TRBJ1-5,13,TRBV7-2,ASSKYQGIDQPQH
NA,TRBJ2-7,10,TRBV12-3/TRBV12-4,ASSFYTNEQY
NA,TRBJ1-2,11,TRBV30,AWTLDRSGGYT
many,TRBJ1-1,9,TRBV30,AWSRATEAF
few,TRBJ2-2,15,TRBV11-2,ASSLESQLLYTGELF
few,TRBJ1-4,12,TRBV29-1,SVGGGQGNEKLF
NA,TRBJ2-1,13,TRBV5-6,ASSLRVSSYNEQF
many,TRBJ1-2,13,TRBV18,ASSRNRVANYGYT
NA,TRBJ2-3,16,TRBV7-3,ASSVTGLAGGLADTQY
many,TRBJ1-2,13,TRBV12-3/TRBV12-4,ASSLSHGDRYGYT
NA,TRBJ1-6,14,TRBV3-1,ASSQVSSSYNSPLH
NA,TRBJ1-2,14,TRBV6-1,ASSEVVGGAGYGYT
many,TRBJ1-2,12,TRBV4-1,ASSQGGVTKGYT
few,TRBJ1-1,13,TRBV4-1,ASSQWDRDNTEAF
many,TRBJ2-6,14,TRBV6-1,ASHTGGVSGANVLT
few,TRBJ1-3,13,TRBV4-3,ASSQDPLMGDTIY
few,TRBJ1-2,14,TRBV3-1,ASSQSGGASHYGYT
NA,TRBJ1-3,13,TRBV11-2,ASSHRDSSGNTIY
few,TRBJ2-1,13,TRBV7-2,ASSLGGTSGNEQF
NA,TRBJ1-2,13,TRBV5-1,ASSLDPGGVNGYT
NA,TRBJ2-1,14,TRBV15,ATSRDLRGEDNEQF
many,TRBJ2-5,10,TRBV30,AWTGGDETQY
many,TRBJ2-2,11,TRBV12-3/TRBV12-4,ASSSTGTGELF
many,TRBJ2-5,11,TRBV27,ASSLRGSETQY
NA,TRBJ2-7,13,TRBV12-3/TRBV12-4,ASSPPGGLSYEQY
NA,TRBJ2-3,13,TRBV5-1,ASSPSPGWADTQY
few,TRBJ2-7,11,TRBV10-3,AISEGTVYEQY
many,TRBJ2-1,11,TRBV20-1,SAGLAGGVEQF
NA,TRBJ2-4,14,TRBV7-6,ASSLGTLRAKNIQY
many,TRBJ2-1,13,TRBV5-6,ASSVGGGLYNEQF
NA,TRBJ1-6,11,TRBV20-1,SAGDGGYGPLH
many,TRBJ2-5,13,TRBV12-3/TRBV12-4,ASSSGGLSQETQY
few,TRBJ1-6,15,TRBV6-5,ASSYSPSGGPNSPLH
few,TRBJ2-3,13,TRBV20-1,SASPGLAGFNTQY
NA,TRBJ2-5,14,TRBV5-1,ASIMGVAGPQETQY
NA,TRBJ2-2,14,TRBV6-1,ASSLLTVLGTGELF
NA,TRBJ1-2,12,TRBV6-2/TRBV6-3,ATNTLRANYGYT
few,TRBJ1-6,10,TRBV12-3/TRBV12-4,ASSFGGSPLH
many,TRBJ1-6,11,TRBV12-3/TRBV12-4,ASSWTGNSPLH
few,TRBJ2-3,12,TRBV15,ATSKALPTDTQY
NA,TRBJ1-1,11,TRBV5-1,ASSLKGWTEAF
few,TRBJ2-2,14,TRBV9,ASSVATGQNTGELF
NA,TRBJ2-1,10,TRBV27,ASSKAYNEQF
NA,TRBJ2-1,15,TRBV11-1,ASSSSLRTLNGNEQF